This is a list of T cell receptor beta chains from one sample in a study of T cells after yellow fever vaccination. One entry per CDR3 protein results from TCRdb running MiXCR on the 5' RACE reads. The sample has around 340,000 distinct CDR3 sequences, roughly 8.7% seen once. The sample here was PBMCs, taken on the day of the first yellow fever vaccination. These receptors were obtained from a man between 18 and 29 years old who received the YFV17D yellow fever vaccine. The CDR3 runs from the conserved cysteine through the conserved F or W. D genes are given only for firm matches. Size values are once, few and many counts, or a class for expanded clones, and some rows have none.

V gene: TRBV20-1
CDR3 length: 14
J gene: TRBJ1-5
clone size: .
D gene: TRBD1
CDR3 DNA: TGCAGTGCTAGATCTCGACAGGGAATGCAGCCCCAGCATTTT
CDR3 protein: CSARSRQGMQPQHF

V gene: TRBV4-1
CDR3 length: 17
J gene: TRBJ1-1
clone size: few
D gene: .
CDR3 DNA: TGCGCCAGCAGCCAAGCCGCGGGGCGGGAGGGGGAGACTGAAGCTTTCTTT
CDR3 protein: CASSQAAGREGETEAFF

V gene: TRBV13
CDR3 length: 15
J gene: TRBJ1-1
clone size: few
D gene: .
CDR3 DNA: TGTGCCAGCAGCTTTTTAGCAGGGCTGGGCACTGAAGCTTTCTTT
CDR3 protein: CASSFLAGLGTEAFF

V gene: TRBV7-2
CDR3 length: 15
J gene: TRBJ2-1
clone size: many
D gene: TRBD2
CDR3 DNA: TGTGCCAGCAGCTTAATGGCGGGGGGGAACAATGAGCAGTTCTTC
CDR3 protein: CASSLMAGGNNEQFF

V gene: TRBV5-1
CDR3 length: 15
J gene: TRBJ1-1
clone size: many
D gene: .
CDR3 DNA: TGCGCCAGCAGCTGGACACCCGAAAAAGGCACTGAAGCTTTCTTT
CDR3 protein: CASSWTPEKGTEAFF

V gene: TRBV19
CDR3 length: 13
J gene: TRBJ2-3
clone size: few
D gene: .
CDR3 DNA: TGTGCCAGTAGTATGGCCGCCCCAGATACGCAGTATTTT
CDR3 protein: CASSMAAPDTQYF

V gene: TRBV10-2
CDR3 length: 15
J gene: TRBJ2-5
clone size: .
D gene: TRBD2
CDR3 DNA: TGCGCCAGCACCCCGGCTAGCGGGGGGTCCGAGACCCAGTACTTC
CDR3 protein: CASTPASGGSETQYF

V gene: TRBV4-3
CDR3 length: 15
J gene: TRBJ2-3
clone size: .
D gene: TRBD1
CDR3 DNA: TGCGCCAGCAGCGTTACAGGGGTTCCAACAGATACGCAGTATTTT
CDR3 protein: CASSVTGVPTDTQYF

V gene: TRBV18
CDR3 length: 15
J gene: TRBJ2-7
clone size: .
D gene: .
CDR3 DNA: TGTGCCAGCTCACTCACCAGGGGAGGCCCCTACGAGCAGTACTTC
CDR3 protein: CASSLTRGGPYEQYF

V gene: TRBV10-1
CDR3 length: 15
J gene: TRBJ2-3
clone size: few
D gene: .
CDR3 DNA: TGCGCCAGCAGCGTAGGACAGCACAGCACAGATACGCAGTATTTT
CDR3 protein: CASSVGQHSTDTQYF

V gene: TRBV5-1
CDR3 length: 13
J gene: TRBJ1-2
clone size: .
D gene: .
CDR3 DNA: TGCGCCAGCAGCTTCGATGGGGCCTATGGCTACACCTTC
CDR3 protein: CASSFDGAYGYTF

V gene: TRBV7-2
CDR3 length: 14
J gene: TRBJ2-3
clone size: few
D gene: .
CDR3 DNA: TGTGCCAGCAGCTTTTCACCCGGGGGAGATACGCAGTATTTT
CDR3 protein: CASSFSPGGDTQYF

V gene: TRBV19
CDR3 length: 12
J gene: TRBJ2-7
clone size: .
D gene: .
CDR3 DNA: TGTGCCAGTAGTACCGGCGGGACCGAGCAGTACTTC
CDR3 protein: CASSTGGTEQYF

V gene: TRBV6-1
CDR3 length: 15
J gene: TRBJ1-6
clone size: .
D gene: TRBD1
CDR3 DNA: TGTGCCAGCACCGACCCCGGGACAGGGGCTTCACCCCTCCACTTT
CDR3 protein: CASTDPGTGASPLHF

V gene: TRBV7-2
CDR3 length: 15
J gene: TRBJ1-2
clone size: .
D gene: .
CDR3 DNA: TGTGCCAGCAGCCCACTCCTAGGAACTAACTATGGCTACACCTTC
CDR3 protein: CASSPLLGTNYGYTF

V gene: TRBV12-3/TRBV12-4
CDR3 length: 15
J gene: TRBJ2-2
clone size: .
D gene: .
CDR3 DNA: TGTGCCAGCAGTTTCTCTTCCTGGAATACCGGGGAGCTGTTTTTT
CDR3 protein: CASSFSSWNTGELFF

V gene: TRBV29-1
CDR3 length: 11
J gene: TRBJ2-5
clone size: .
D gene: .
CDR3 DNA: TGCAGCGTCGCAGGACCAGAGACCCAGTACTTC
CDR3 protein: CSVAGPETQYF

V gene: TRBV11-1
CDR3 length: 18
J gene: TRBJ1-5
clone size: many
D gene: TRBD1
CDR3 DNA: TGTGCCAGCAGCTCTGTCCCCAGGGGGCAACGGAGCAATCAGCCCCAGCATTTT
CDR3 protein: CASSSVPRGQRSNQPQHF

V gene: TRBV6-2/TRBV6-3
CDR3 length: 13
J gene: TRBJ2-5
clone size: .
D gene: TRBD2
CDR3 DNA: TGTGCCAGCGGTCTAGCGGGGGCAGAGACCCAGTACTTC
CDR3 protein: CASGLAGAETQYF

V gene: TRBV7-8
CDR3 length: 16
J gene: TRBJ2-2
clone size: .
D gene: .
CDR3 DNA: TGTGCCAGCAGCTTAGTGGGGGGGACAGTCACCGGGGAGCTGTTTTTT
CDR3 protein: CASSLVGGTVTGELFF

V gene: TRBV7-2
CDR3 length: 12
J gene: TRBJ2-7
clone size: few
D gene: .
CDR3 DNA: TGTGCCAGCAGCTATAACAGGGACGAGCAGTACTTC
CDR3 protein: CASSYNRDEQYF

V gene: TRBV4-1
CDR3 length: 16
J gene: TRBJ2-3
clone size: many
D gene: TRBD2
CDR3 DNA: TGCGCCAGCAGCTTACGACTAGCGCAATTTAAAGATACGCAGTATTTT
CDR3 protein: CASSLRLAQFKDTQYF

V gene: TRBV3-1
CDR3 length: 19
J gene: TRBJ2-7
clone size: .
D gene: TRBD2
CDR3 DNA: TGTGCCAGCAGCCAAGTACCTGGAGGACTAGCGGGGGTAATGTATGAGCAGTACTTC
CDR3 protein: CASSQVPGGLAGVMYEQYF

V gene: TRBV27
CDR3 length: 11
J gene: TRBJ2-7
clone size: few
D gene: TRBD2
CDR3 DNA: TGTGCCAGCTGCAGCGGGGACGAGCAGTACTTC
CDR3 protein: CASCSGDEQYF

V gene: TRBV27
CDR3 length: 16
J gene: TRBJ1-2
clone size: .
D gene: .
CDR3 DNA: TGTGCCAGCAGTTTATCGTCAGGGGTAACTAACTATGGCTACACCTTC
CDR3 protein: CASSLSSGVTNYGYTF

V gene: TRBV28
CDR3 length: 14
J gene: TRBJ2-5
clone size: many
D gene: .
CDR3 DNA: TGTGCCAGCAGTTTGTCCCAGGCCCAAGAGACCCAGTACTTC
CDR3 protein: CASSLSQAQETQYF

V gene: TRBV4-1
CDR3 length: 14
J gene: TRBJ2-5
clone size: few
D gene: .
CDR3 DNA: TGCGCCAGCAGCACCCTTCCCGGGAGAGAGACCCAGTACTTC
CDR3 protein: CASSTLPGRETQYF

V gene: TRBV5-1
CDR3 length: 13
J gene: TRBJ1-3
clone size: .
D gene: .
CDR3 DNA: TGCGCCAGCACCCTGCAGCCTGGAAACACCATATATTTT
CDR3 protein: CASTLQPGNTIYF

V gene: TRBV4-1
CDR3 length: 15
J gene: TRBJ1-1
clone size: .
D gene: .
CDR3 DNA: TGCGCCAGCAGCGACGGACAGCCGTACGTTACTGAAGCTTTCTTT
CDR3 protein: CASSDGQPYVTEAFF